This T cell receptor (beta chain) emerged from a study of early T cells in non-severe SARS-CoV-2 infection. Study-level information: The input, bulk RNA from unsorted whole blood, was sequenced, and chains were unpaired. Study-wide findings and caveats: Reliance on VDJdb matching favored anti-spike CD8 responses; private and CD4 specificities were missed.

Notes on this clonotype: Its antigen is still unknown.

This CDR3 spans 14 amino acids. CDR1 and CDR2 from the germline V gene are SGHAT and FQNNGV. Trimming took 0 bases from V and 6 from J; bases not matched to a gene: 1. The library protocol tagged individual cDNA molecules with unique molecular identifiers. From the 5' RACE reads, TCRdb called clonotypes with MiXCR, one entry per CDR3 protein. The sample shows roughly 26,000 distinct CDR3 sequences, 5% to 6.5% of them seen only once. The chain recombines TRBV11-2 with TRBJ2-1; 8 bases fit TRBD1. Material: whole blood. The TCR originated in an adult who was a healthcare worker with PCR-confirmed SARS-CoV-2 infection or an uninfected control (not recorded which). CDR3 sequence reads: CASSLEQGVNEQFF. The CDR3 DNA reads TGTGCCAGCAGCTTAGAACAGGGGGTCAATGAGCAGTTCTTC.